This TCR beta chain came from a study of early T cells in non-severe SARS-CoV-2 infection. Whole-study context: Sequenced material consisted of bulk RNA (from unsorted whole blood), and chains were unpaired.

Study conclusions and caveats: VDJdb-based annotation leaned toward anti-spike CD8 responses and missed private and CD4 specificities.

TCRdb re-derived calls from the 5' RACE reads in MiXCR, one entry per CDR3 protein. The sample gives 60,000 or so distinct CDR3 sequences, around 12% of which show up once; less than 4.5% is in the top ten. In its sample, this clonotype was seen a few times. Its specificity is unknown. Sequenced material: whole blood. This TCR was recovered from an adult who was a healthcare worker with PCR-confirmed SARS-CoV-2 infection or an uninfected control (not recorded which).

As DNA, the CDR3 is TGCGCCAGCAGCTTGCCGGGACAGGGGGCGTTTTCCTACGAGCAGTACTTC. Residues: CASSLPGQGAFSYEQYF. V is TRBV5-1 and J is TRBJ2-7; 12 bases fit TRBD1. The germline gives CDR1 SGHRS, CDR2 YFSETQ. CDR3 length: 17 residues. Unmatched junction bases numbered 6, after V lost 1 base and J lost 1 base.